This T cell receptor beta chain was profiled in a study of cytomegalovirus exposure and HLA in healthy donors. A multiplex PCR was run with 60 Vbeta primers and 13 Jbeta primers. Sequencing used immunoSEQ multiplex PCR; TCRdb keeps in-frame clones, though not all of them. Of about 120,000 clones detected, about three quarters appear once; the ten largest clones hold roughly 2.6%. Points from the study as a whole: When a later analysis was performed, an Asian-associated ancestry cluster reportedly had fewer N-insertions than the roughly 700-donor mean.

V lost 5 bases and J 3 bases, leaving 11 bases between the germline ends. Germline CDR1 is SEHNR and CDR2 is FQNEAQ (reference sequence). The CDR3 runs to 14 residues. A note on this clone: Its antigen is currently unknown.

V gene TRBV7-9 combines with J gene TRBJ1-3, with a tentative D call TRBD1 (6 bases). The receptor comes from a female donor in good health and CMV-seronegative. The sequencing sample was made of PBMCs. CDR3 residues: CASSRTVGGNTIYF. The CDR3 coding sequence is TGTGCCAGCAGCCGGACAGTCGGTGGAAACACCATATATTTT.